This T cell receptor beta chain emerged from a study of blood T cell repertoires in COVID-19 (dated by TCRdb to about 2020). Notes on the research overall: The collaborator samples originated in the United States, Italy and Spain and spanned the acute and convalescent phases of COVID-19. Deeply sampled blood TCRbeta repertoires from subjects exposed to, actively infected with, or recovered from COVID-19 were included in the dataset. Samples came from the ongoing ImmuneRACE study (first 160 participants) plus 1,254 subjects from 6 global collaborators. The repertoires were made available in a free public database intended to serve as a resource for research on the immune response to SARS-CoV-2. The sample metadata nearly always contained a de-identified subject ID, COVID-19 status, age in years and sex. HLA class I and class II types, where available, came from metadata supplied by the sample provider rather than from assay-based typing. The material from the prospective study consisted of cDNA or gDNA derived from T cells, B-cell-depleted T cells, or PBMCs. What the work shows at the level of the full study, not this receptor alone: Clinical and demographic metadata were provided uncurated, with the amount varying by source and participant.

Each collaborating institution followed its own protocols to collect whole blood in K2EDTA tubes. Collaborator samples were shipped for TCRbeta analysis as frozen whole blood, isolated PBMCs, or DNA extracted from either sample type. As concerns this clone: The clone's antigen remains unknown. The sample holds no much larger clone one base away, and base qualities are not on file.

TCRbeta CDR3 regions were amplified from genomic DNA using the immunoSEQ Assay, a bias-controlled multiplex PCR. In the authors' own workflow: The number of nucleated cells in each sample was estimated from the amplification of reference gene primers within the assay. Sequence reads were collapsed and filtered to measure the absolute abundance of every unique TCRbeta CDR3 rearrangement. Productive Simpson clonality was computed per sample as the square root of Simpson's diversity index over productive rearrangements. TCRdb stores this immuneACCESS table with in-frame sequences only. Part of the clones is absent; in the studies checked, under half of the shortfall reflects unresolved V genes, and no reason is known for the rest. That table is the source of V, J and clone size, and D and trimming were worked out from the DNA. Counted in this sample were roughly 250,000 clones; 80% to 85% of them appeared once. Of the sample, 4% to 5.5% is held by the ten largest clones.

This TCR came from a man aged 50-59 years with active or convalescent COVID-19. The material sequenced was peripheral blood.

At the DNA level, the sequence is TGTGCCTGGAGTAGGACAGGGAGCTCCTACGAGCAGTACTTC. It codes for CAWSRTGSSYEQYF. The chain joins TRBV30 to TRBJ2-7, and 8 junctional nucleotides match TRBD1. Inclusive of the bounding cysteine and phenylalanine, the CDR3 is 14 residues long. Only the CDR3 DNA stays, 42 bases, in frame from base 1. The germline V gene (reference sequence) supplies CDR1 GTSNPN and CDR2 SVGIG. V is cut back by 2 bases and J by 0 bases, with 3 bases in the junction unmatched.